What follows are 8 T cell receptor beta chains derived from one specimen sequenced in a study of beta chain features in type 1 diabetes. Expressed TCRB transcripts were sequenced because the entire RNA isolate underwent reverse transcription. The method was immunoSEQ multiplex PCR; TCRdb's version includes in-frame clones alone and lacks a portion of them. The repertoire includes almost 250,000 clones, 13% to 15% of them detected once, and around 0.03% sits in the top ten. Sequenced input: naive CD4+ T cells from blood. These receptors were collected from a woman in her thirties or forties in good health.

The chain has TRBV7-2 and TRBJ1-6; D uncertain. There are 13 residues in the CDR3. Trimming shortened V by 1 base and J by 10 bases, and 8 bases separated the two germline ends. Looked up from germline, CDR1 is SGHTA and CDR2 is FQGNSA. CDR3 sequence reads: CASSLEAGSPLHF. The CDR3 coding sequence is TGTGCCAGCAGCTTAGAGGCCGGGTCACCCCTCCACTTT.

The chain recombines TRBV4-1 with TRBJ2-2, with D maybe TRBD2 (6 bases). The CDR3 runs to 15 residues. From germline, CDR1 is MGHRA and CDR2 YSYEKL. The V end was cut by 6 bases, the J end by 3 bases, with 14 bases between. CDR3 nucleotide sequence: TGCGCCAGCAGGCTCTCGGGACTGGACACCGGGGAGCTGTTTTTT. This translates into CASRLSGLDTGELFF.

The chain has TRBV19 and TRBJ2-7, with TRBD1 identical over 7 bases. CDR1 and CDR2 from the germline V gene are LNHDA and SQIVND (reference sequence). Trimming took 6 bases from V and 3 from J; bases not matched to a gene: 5. The CDR3 covers 13 residues. The CDR3 coding sequence is TGTGCCAGTAGGGGGACAGCCCTCTACGAGCAGTACTTC. Translation: CASRGTALYEQYF.

Only a few counts were recorded for this clone. The chain has TRBV5-1 and TRBJ2-7, with 11 nucleotides matching TRBD2. The CDR3 is 15 amino acids. The V and J ends lost 2 bases and 6 bases, in that order; junction bases with no gene match: 7. Germline V lookup: CDR1 SGHRS, CDR2 YFSETQ. This chain's CDR3 is CASSFSGGASGEQYF. CDR3 DNA: TGCGCCAGCAGCTTTAGCGGGGGGGCAAGTGGCGAGCAGTACTTC.

The chain uses TRBV9 and TRBJ1-2; D is unresolved. This CDR3 spans 13 amino acids. Germline CDR1 and CDR2: SGDLS and YYNGEE. The V gene lost 3 bases and the J gene lost 4 bases, with 10 bases spanning the gap. CDR3 in DNA: TGTGCCAGCAGCGATAGTGCCTCCTATGGCTACACCTTC. Residues: CASSDSASYGYTF.

The genes are TRBV4-3 and TRBJ1-1; 7 nucleotides align to TRBD1. V gave up 0 bases and J gave up 5 bases; unmatched junction bases: 12. Germline V lookup: CDR1 LGHNA, CDR2 YSLEER. CDR3 length equals 17 residues. The CDR3: CASSQERAFGRGTEAFF. CDR3 DNA: TGCGCCAGCAGCCAAGAAAGGGCCTTTGGCAGGGGGACTGAAGCTTTCTTT.

This clone has just a few counts. This chain links TRBV19 with TRBJ2-6; the D gene is possibly TRBD1 (5 bases). In germline, CDR1 is LNHDA, CDR2 SQIVND (reference sequence). This CDR3 contains 15 residues. V was cut by 4 bases and J by 5 bases, with 12 bases left in between. The CDR3 DNA follows: TGTGCCAGTAGTAGGTCAGGGTTTAGGGCCAACGTCCTGACTTTC. Its translation is CASSRSGFRANVLTF.

The CDR3 coding sequence is TGCGCCAGCAGCCGAGGGTGGGACGGGGAGGACTATGGCTACACCTTC. Its translation: CASSRGWDGEDYGYTF. V gene TRBV5-1 combines with J gene TRBJ1-2; a possible D gene is TRBD1 (5 bases). Germline V CDR1 and CDR2: SGHRS, YFSETQ. Trimming took off 4 bases at V and 3 bases at J, with 19 bases between the two ends. The CDR3 is 16 residues long.